The following is a T cell receptor (beta chain) sequence with its context. The entry originates in a study of blood T cell repertoires in COVID-19. Some clones are missing from TCRdb's copy, which holds only in-frame ones; the method was immunoSEQ multiplex PCR. The profile shows roughly 280,000 clones, around 80% of them singletons. Germline V gene data show CDR1 as SGHRS and CDR2 as YFSETQ. The CDR3 is 14 residues long. V lost 5 bases and J lost 1; bases outside the gene matches: 6. The receptor comes from a man aged 55 to 70 with acute or convalescent COVID-19. The genes are TRBV5-1 and TRBJ2-7, with 7 bases lining up with TRBD1. Sequencing was performed on peripheral blood. CDR3: CASSPGQLSYEQYF. For the CDR3, the DNA is TGCGCCAGCAGTCCGGGACAGTTATCCTACGAGCAGTACTTC.